Sequencing of this T cell receptor beta chain was carried out in a study of T-cell reconstitution after alpha-beta-depleted transplantation in children (TCRdb year 2016). For the wider study: T-cell immune reconstitution after TCRalphabeta/CD19-depleted allogeneic hematopoietic cell transplantation in children was quantitatively tracked in the study by means of TCR repertoire profiling. Broad study findings and their caveats: Over the following months the frequencies of hyperexpanded clones went down, and after one year T-cell counts and TCRbeta diversity were mostly credited to newly produced T cells. In some patients, the high TCRbeta diversity seen at day 60 was put down to recipient T cells and intrathymic progenitors that had survived conditioning. The apparently early recovery of alphabetaT-cell counts about two months after transplant reportedly depended on only several hundred rapidly expanded clones that came from non-depleted graft cells.

Turning to this clonotype: Its antigen target is currently unknown. Within one base of it there is no much larger clone, and no base qualities were kept.

CDR1 DFQATT and CDR2 SNEGSKA were looked up in the germline V gene (reference sequence). Trimmed from V: 6 bases; trimmed from J: 3 bases; junction bases lacking a gene match: 5. The CDR3 runs 13 amino acids, cysteine and phenylalanine included. The sequence is cut down to CDR3 DNA, 39 bases in frame from base 1. The treatment or condition label, as the study defines it: allogeneic hematopoietic cell transplantation with graft depleted of TCRalphabeta T cells and CD19 B cells. The children who served as transplant recipients had been given grafts of TCRalphabeta/CD19-depleted allogeneic hematopoietic cells. Preparation of the library involved PCR. Reads for this sample came from an Illumina HiSeq 2500. Molecular barcoding was employed in the preparation of TCR libraries, with unique molecular identifiers being used to normalize TCRbeta repertoire quantification. TCRdb passed the public sequencing reads through fastp at Q25 and MiXCR, retaining productive beta sequences. Rows are combined by CDR3 protein, so each entry shows the most common genes and DNA. The sample contains 100,000 or so distinct CDR3 sequences, 15% to 17% of them found a single time. About 18% of the sample is taken by the ten largest.

Sequenced here: PBMCs, mostly from graft donor cells, sampled 180 days after TCRalphabeta/CD19-depleted stem cell transplant. The TCR comes from a male patient under 10 years old who had a stem cell transplant for acute lymphoblastic leukemia, so the T cells may come from the graft donor. The receptor chain draws on TRBV20-1 and TRBJ2-5; 9 central bases correspond to TRBD1. The CDR3 protein is CSARGQGKETQYF. Here is the DNA: TGCAGTGCCAGGGGACAGGGAAAAGAGACCCAGTACTTC.